This T cell receptor (beta chain) was retrieved from a study of T cells in Graves' hyperthyroidism and ophthalmopathy. V gave up 3 bases and J gave up 2 bases; unmatched junction bases: 6. Looked up from germline, CDR1 is ENHRY and CDR2 is SYGVKD. There are 15 residues in the CDR3. From RNA transcripts, TCR beta CDR3 regions were amplified. When the TCR CDR3 underwent first-round RT-PCR, the HTBI primer set was used. TCRdb redid the calling of the multiplex PCR reads with MiXCR, one entry per CDR3 protein. The data show around 720,000 distinct CDR3 sequences, with around 40% seen just once and 30% to 40% held by the top ten.

The gene calls are TRBV10-3 and TRBJ2-7, with TRBD1 matching 8 bases. The sample taken for sequencing was blood. The sequence was collected from a woman between 35 and 50 years old with Graves' hyperthyroidism. The CDR3 nucleotides read TGTGCCATCAGTGATCCCCGGACAGGGACCTACGAGCAGTACTTC. Translated, it gives CAISDPRTGTYEQYF.